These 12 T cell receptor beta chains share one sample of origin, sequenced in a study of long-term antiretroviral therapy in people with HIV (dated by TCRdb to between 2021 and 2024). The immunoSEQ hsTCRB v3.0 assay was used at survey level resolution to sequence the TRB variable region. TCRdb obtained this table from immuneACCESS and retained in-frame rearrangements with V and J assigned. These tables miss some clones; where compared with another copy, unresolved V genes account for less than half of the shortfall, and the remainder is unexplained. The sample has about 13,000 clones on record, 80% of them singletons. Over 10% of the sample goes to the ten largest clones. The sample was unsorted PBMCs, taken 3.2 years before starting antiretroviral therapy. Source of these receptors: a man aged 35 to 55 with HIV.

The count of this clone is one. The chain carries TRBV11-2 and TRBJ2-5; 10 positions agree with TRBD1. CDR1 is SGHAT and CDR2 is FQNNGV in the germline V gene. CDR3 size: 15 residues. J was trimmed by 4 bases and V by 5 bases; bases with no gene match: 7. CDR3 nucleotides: TGTGCCAGCAGCATGACAGGGGGCGGGGGAGAGACCCAGTACTTC. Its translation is CASSMTGGGGETQYF.

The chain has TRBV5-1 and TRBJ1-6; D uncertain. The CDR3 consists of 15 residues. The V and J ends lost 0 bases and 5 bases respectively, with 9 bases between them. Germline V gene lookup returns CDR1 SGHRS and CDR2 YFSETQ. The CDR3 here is CASSLGPVNNSPLHF. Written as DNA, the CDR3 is TGCGCCAGCAGCTTGGGACCGGTTAATAATTCACCCCTCCACTTT. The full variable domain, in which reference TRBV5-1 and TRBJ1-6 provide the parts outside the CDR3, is KAGVTQTPRYLIKTRGQQVTLSCSPISGHRSVSWYQQTPGQGLQFLFEYFSETQRNKGNFPGRFSGRQFSNSRSEMNVSTLELGDSALYLCASSLGPVNNSPLHFGNGTRLTVT.

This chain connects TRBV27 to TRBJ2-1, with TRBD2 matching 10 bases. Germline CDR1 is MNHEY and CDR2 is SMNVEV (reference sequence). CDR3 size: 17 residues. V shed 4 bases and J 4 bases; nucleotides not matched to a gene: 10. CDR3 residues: CASSYITWTSGYNEQFF. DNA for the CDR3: TGTGCCAGCAGTTACATCACCTGGACTAGCGGATACAATGAGCAGTTCTTC.

CDR3 region: CATSDEAGYSPLHF. DNA for the CDR3: TGTGCCACCTCGGACGAGGCAGGATATTCACCCCTCCACTTT. The genes are TRBV6-1 and TRBJ1-6; D is unresolved. V dropped 10 bases and J dropped 8 bases, with 18 bases sitting between them. Per germline, CDR1 MNHNS and CDR2 SASEGT. This CDR3 has 14 amino acids.

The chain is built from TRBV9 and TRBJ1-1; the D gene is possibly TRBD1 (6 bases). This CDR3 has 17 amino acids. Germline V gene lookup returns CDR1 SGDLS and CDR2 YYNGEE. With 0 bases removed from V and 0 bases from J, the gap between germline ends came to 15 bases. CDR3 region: CASSVGPGEGLNTEAFF. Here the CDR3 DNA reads TGTGCCAGCAGCGTAGGCCCAGGGGAGGGTTTGAACACTGAAGCTTTCTTT.

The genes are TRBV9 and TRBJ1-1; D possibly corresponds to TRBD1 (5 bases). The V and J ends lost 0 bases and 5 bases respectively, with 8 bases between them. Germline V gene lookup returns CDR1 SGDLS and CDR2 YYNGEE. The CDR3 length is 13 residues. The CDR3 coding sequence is TGTGCCAGCAGCGTAGCAGGGAGGACTGAAGCTTTCTTT. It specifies CASSVAGRTEAFF.

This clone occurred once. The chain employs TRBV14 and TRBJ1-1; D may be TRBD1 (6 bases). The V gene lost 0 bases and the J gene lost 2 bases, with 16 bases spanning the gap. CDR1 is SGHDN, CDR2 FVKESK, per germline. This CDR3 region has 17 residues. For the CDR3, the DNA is TGTGCCAGCAGCCAAGATCGGGTAGGGGGGGGTAACACTGAAGCTTTCTTT. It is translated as CASSQDRVGGGNTEAFF.

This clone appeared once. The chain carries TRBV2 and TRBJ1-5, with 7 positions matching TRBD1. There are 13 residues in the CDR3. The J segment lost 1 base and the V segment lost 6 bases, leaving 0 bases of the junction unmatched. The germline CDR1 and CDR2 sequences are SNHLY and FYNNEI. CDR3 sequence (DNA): TGTGCCAGCAGACAGGGGAGCAATCAGCCCCAGCATTTT. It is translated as CASRQGSNQPQHF.

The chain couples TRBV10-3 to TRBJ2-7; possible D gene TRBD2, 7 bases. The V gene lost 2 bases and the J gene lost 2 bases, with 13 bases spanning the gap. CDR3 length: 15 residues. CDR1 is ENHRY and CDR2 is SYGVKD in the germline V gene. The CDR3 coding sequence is TGTGCCATCAGTGAGAAGGCGGGGGCCCCCTACGAGCAGTACTTC. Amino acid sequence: CAISEKAGAPYEQYF.

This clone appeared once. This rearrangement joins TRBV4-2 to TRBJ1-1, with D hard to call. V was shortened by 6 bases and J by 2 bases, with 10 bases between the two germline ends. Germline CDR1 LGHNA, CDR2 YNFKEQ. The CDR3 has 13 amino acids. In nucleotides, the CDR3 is TGTGCCAGCAGATTGGGCGACAACACTGAAGCTTTCTTT. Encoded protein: CASRLGDNTEAFF.

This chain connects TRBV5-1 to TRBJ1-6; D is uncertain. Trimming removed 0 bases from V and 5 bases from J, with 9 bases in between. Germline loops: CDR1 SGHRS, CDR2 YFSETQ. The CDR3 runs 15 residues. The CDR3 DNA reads TGCGCCAGCAGCTTGGAGGCAGCAAATAATTCACCCCTCCACTTT. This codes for CASSLEAANNSPLHF. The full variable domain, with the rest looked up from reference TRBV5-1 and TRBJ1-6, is KAGVTQTPRYLIKTRGQQVTLSCSPISGHRSVSWYQQTPGQGLQFLFEYFSETQRNKGNFPGRFSGRQFSNSRSEMNVSTLELGDSALYLCASSLEAANNSPLHFGNGTRLTVT.

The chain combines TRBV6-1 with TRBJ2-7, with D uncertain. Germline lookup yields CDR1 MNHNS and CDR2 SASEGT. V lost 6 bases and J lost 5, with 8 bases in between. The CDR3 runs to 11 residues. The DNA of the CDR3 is TGTGCCAGCAGCTCCTGGGACGAGCAGTACTTC. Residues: CASSSWDEQYF.